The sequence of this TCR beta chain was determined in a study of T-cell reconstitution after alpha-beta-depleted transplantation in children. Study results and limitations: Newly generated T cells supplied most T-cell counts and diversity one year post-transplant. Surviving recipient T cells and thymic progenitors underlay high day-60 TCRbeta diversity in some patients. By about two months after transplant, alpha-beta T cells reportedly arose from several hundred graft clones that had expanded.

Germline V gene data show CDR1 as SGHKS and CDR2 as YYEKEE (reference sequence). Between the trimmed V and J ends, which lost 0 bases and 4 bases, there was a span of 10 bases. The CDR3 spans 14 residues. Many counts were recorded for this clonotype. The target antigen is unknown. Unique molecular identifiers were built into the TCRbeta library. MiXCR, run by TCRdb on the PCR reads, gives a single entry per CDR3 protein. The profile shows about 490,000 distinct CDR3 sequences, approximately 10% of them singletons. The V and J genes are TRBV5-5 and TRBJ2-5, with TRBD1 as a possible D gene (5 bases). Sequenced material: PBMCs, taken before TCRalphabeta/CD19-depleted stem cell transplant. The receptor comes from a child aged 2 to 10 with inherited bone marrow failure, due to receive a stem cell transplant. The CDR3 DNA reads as TGTGCCAGCAGCTTGGAGGGGCGTCGAGAGACCCAGTACTTC. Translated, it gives CASSLEGRRETQYF.